The 6 T cell receptor beta chains reported below all come from one sample, sequenced in a study of vaccination effects on CD4 cells after COVID-19. Antigens for these TCRs are unknown. The assay was immunoSEQ multiplex PCR, and TCRdb's table has in-frame clones only and misses some. Of 70,000 to 85,000 clones detected, 75% to 80% appear once; the ten largest clones hold over 2%. Scientists isolated CD4+ T cells after an approximately 10-day culture period ended. The source was CD4+ T cells from PBMCs cultured without peptide, collected before COVID-19 vaccination. Source of these receptors: a human donor who received a COVID-19 vaccine.

This chain joins TRBV2 and TRBJ2-1; no reliable D call. This CDR3 is 14 amino acids long. Deletions cut 3 bases from V and 4 bases from J, with 10 bases between. Germline V gives CDR1 SNHLY, CDR2 FYNNEI. The chain's CDR3 is CASSERRTYNEQFF. CDR3 in DNA: TGTGCCAGCAGTGAGAGGAGAACTTACAATGAGCAGTTCTTC.

This rearrangement joins TRBV6-6 to TRBJ2-1; 11 bases fit TRBD1. The CDR3 has 15 amino acids. The J segment lost 6 bases and the V segment lost 6 bases, leaving 7 bases of the junction unmatched. Germline loops: CDR1 MNHNY, CDR2 SVGAGI (reference sequence). DNA of the CDR3: TGTGCCAGCAGGAGGGACAGGGGGGTAGGCAATGAGCAGTTCTTC. It encodes CASRRDRGVGNEQFF.

The chain has TRBV24-1 and TRBJ1-5; 7 nucleotides align to TRBD1. This CDR3 is 15 amino acids long. Trimming cost V 7 bases and J 4 bases; bases outside gene matches: 9. CDR1 is KGHDR, CDR2 SFDVKD, per germline. CDR3 region: CATSATGEGNQPQHF. The DNA of the CDR3 is TGTGCCACCAGCGCTACAGGGGAGGGAAATCAGCCCCAGCATTTT.

J is TRBJ2-4 and V is TRBV24-1, with D possibly being TRBD2 (6 bases). Germline lookup yields CDR1 KGHDR and CDR2 SFDVKD. CDR3 length: 16 amino acids. V was pared by 2 bases and J by 3 bases, with 13 bases between. The DNA of the CDR3 is TGTGCCACCAGTGATTGGGGGGATTCGGGCAAAAACATTCAGTACTTC. Encoded protein: CATSDWGDSGKNIQYF.

The chain employs TRBV10-1 and TRBJ2-1, with TRBD2 matching over 7 bases. The CDR3 extends over 16 amino acids. Per the germline V gene, CDR1 is WNHNN and CDR2 is SYGVQD (reference sequence). V dropped 3 bases and J dropped 10; count of bases not matched to a gene: 15. This chain's CDR3 is CASSEWTSDFRAEQFF. In DNA form, the CDR3 reads TGCGCCAGCAGTGAATGGACTAGTGACTTTAGAGCGGAGCAGTTCTTC.

This clone was counted a few times. V and J are TRBV19 and TRBJ1-5; the D gene is possibly TRBD1 (5 bases). Trimming removed 4 bases from V and 3 bases from J, with 10 bases in between. This CDR3 contains 14 residues. Germline assignment: CDR1 LNHDA and CDR2 SQIVND (reference sequence). The CDR3 loop reads CASSTDMSNQPQHF. CDR3 in DNA: TGTGCCAGTAGTACGGACATGTCCAATCAGCCCCAGCATTTT.